This TCR beta chain was sequenced for a study of blood T cell repertoires in COVID-19. Across the whole study: Sites in the United States, Italy and Spain provided acute and convalescent COVID-19 samples. Nucleic acid was either cDNA or gDNA, and it came from T cells, B-cell-depleted T cells, or PBMCs.

With V trimmed by 3 bases and J by 5 bases, 7 bases remained unmatched. There are 15 residues in the CDR3. Germline V gene data show CDR1 as LNHDA and CDR2 as SQIVND (reference sequence). This clone was detected once. Per the authors' pipeline: Estimation of nucleated cell counts was performed using reference gene primer amplification. TCRdb's table, derived via immunoSEQ multiplex PCR, lists solely in-frame clones and lacks some. V and J calls and clone size are as listed in that table; D and trimming were resolved from the DNA. The repertoire holds over 100,000 clones, with about three quarters as singletons.

Sequenced input: peripheral blood. This clonotype was obtained from a human donor in a cohort sampled during active or convalescent COVID-19. The chain combines TRBV19 with TRBJ1-2; 9 bases fit TRBD1. The CDR3 coding sequence is TGTGCCAGTAGTATCCCTGGGACAGGGTGGTATGGCTACACCTTC. Encoded protein: CASSIPGTGWYGYTF.